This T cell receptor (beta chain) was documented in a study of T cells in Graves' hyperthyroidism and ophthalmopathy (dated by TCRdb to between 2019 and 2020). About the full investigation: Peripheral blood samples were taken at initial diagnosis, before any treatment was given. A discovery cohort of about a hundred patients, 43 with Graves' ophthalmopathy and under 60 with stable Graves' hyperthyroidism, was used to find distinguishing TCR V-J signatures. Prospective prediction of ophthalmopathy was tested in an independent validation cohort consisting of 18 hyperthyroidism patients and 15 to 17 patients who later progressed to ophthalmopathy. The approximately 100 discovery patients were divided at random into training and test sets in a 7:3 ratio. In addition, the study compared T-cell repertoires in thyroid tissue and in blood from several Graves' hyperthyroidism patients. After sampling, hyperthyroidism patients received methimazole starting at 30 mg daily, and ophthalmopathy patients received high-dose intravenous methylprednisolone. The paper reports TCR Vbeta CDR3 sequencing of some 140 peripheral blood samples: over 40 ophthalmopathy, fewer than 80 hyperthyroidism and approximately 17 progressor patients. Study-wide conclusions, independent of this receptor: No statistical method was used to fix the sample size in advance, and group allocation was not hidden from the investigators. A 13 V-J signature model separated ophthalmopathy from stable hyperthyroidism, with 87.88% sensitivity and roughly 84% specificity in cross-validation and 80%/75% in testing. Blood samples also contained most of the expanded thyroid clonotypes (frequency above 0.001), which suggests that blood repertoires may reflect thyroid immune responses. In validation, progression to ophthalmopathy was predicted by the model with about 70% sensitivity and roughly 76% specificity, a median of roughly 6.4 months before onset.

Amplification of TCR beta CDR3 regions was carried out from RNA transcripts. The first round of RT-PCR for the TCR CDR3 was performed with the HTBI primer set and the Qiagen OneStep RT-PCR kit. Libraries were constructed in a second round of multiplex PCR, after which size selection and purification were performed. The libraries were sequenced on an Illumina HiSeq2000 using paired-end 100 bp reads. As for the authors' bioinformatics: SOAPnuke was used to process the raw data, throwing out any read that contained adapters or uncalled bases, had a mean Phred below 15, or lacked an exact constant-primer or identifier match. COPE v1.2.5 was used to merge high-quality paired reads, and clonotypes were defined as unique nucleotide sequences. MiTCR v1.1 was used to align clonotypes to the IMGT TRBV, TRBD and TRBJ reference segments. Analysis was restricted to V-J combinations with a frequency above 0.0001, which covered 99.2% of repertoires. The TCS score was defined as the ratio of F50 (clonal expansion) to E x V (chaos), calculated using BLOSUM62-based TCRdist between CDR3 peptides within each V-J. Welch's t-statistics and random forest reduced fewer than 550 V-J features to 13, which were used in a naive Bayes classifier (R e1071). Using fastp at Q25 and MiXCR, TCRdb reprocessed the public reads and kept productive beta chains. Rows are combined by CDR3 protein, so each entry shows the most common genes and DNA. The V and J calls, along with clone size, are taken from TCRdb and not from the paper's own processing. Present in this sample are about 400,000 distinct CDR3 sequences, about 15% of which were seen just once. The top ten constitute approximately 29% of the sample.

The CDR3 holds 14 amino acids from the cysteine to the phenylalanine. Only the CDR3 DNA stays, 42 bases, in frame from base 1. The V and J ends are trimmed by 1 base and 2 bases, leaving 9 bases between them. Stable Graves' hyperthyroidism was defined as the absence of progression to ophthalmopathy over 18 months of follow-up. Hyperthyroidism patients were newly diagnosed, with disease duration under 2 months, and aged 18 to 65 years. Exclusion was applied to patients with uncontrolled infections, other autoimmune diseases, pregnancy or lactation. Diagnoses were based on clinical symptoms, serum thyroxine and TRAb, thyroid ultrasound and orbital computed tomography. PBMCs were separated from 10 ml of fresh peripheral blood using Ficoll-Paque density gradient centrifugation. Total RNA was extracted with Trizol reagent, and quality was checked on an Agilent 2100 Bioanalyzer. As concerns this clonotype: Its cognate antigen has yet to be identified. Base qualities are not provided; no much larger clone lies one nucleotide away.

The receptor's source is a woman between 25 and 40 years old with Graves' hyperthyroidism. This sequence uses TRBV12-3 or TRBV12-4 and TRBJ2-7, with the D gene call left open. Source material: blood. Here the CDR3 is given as CASSLGWITYEQYF. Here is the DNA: TGTGCCAGCAGTTTAGGCTGGATCACCTACGAGCAGTACTTC.